The present T cell receptor beta chain was sequenced within a study of identical twins. CDR1 SGHRS and CDR2 YFSETQ come from the germline V gene. Trimming cost V 4 bases and J 5 bases, with 10 bases left between them. CDR3 length equals 13 residues. The sample holds many counts of this clonotype. TCRdb re-called the 5' RACE reads with MiXCR, one entry per CDR3 protein. Of about 890,000 distinct CDR3 sequences in the sample, roughly an eighth were seen once. This sample was shared with a second study, whose subject was yellow fever vaccine responses in identical twins.

J is TRBJ2-1 and V is TRBV5-1; D uncertain. Sequencing was performed on PBMCs. This clonotype was obtained from a woman younger than 35 in good health. CDR3 DNA: TGCGCCAGCAGCCCGACCCGGAACAATGAGCAGTTCTTC. Translation: CASSPTRNNEQFF. Drawing the rest from reference TRBV5-1 and TRBJ2-1, the complete variable domain is KAGVTQTPRYLIKTRGQQVTLSCSPISGHRSVSWYQQTPGQGLQFLFEYFSETQRNKGNFPGRFSGRQFSNSRSEMNVSTLELGDSALYLCASSPTRNNEQFFGPGTRLTVL.